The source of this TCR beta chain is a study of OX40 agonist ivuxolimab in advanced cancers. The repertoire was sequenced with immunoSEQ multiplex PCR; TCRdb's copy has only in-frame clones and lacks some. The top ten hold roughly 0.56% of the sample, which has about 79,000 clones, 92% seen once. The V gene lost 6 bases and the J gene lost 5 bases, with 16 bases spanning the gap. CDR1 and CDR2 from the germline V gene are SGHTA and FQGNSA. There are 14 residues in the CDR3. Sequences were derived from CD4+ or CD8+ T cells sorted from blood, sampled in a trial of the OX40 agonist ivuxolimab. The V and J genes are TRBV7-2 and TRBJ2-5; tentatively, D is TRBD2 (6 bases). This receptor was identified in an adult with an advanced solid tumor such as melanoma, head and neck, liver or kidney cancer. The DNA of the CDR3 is TGTGCCAGCAGAATAATGGGGGGTGTGGAGACCCAGTACTTC. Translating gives CASRIMGGVETQYF.